This is a list of T cell receptor beta chains from one sample in a study of shared clonotypes between healthy human individuals. Assay: immunoSEQ multiplex PCR; the TCRdb copy retains only in-frame clones and omits some. The sample records fewer than 1 million clones, just over 95% being singletons. Specimen: naive CD8+ T cells sorted from blood. Receptors were obtained from a young man in good health. Both conserved end residues are trimmed from each CDR3. Fields, in order: J gene, V gene, CDR3 protein.

TRBJ2-1,TRBV10-3,AISGSGQLSYNEQF
TRBJ2-7,TRBV6-1,ASRTVSYEQY
TRBJ1-5,TRBV19,ASSIGDSFNQPQH
TRBJ1-1,TRBV10-3,ATSVGGVNTEAF
TRBJ2-7,TRBV15,ATSRVDRGDEQY
TRBJ2-1,TRBV5-4,ASSHRIGRAGYNEQF
TRBJ2-2,TRBV27,ASRLLAAGELF
TRBJ2-1,TRBV28,ASQSPRAGRSYNEQF
TRBJ2-3,TRBV6-4,ASSDRTGYGTDTQY
TRBJ2-1,TRBV9,ASSDRPEGTSGRLDEQF
TRBJ1-5,TRBV4-3,ASSQGNSNQPQH
TRBJ2-3,TRBV5-1,ASSFRLAGVADTQY
TRBJ1-1,TRBV14,ASSDLGGMNTEAF
TRBJ2-7,TRBV19,ASSFSGQGVGYEQY
TRBJ2-7,TRBV28,ASSSTTGQGYEQY
TRBJ2-3,TRBV5-8,ASSLPALAGDTQY
TRBJ2-1,TRBV7-2,ASRVGTRADNEQF
TRBJ2-3,TRBV30,AWSVLWGDTQY
TRBJ1-2,TRBV28,ASSFSVTNGGYT
TRBJ2-2,TRBV13,ASSLVRADTGELF
TRBJ2-7,TRBV7-8,ASENWGGTGGEDRYEQY
TRBJ2-5,TRBV11-2,ASSLVAGSLQETQY
TRBJ2-7,TRBV7-9,ASSLFQDQPPPYEQY
TRBJ2-2,TRBV5-4,ASRNGPTGELF
TRBJ1-1,TRBV9,ASSPSFTGGADTEAF
TRBJ2-7,TRBV9,ASSVDLPYEQY
TRBJ1-4,TRBV11-2,ASSLEGAGEKLF
TRBJ2-3,TRBV29-1,SVESAQGLTDTQY